Listed here are 12 T cell receptor beta chains from one sample, sequenced in a study of regulatory T cells in long-lasting Graves disease. In building TCR beta libraries, iRepertoire HTBI primers were used together with Arm-PCR of CDR3 regions. TCRdb itself ran the multiplex PCR reads through MiXCR, one entry per CDR3 protein. The data show 350,000 to 400,000 distinct CDR3 sequences, roughly 16% seen once. The time point: newly diagnosed GD, antithyroid drugs for less than 3 months. PBMC-derived RNA was used for the TCR library. Specimen: peripheral blood mononuclear cells (PBMCs), collected at new diagnosis, from a patient treated with antithyroid drugs. Receptors originate from a female donor with Graves disease.

The rearrangement uses TRBV4-2 and TRBJ2-2; 7 bases agree with TRBD2. CDR1 is LGHNA, CDR2 YNFKEQ, per germline. The CDR3 has 16 amino acids. V shed 1 base, J shed 3 bases, and the junction held 5 bases outside the gene matches. The DNA of the CDR3 is TGTGCCAGCAGCCAAGCGGCGGGAGTTGACACCGGGGAGCTGTTTTTT. This encodes CASSQAAGVDTGELFF.

This rearrangement joins TRBV29-1 to TRBJ1-1; possible D gene TRBD1, 5 bases. Germline CDR1 is SQVTM and CDR2 is ANQGSEA. V was trimmed by 7 bases and J by 4 bases, leaving 13 bases between them. CDR3 length: 12 amino acids. CDR3: CSAHRGGTEAFF. The CDR3 region has the DNA TGCAGCGCACACCGGGGGGGCACTGAAGCTTTCTTT.

The CDR3 here is CAWSSPSARHYGYTF. The DNA for the CDR3 is TGTGCCTGGAGCTCCCCGTCGGCGAGGCACTATGGCTACACCTTC. The chain has TRBV30 and TRBJ1-2; D ambiguous. The V end lost 3 bases, the J end lost 3 bases, and 17 bases lay between the germline ends. Germline V CDR1 and CDR2: GTSNPN, SVGIG (reference sequence). CDR3 length equals 15 residues.

This clonotype was counted many times. This chain uses TRBV4-3 with TRBJ1-4; unclear D gene. Germline-derived CDR1 and CDR2 are LGHNA and YSLEER. The ends were cut back, 0 bases at V and 7 bases at J, with 12 bases in the middle. This CDR3 spans 15 amino acids. CDR3 sequence: CASSQEHGDFEKLFF. DNA of the CDR3: TGCGCCAGCAGCCAAGAGCACGGGGATTTTGAAAAACTGTTTTTT.

On this clonotype: A much larger clonotype is one base distant, so this may be a read error. This sequence joins TRBV6-1 and TRBJ2-3; D is undetermined. CDR1 is MNHNS and CDR2 is SASEGT in the germline V gene. Trimming left V 2 bases short and J 2 bases short, with 8 bases between. The CDR3 has 14 residues. The CDR3 bases are TGTGCCAGCAGTGAATGGGGTAACACAGATACGCAGTATTTT. Translating it yields CASSEWGNTDTQYF.

The genes are TRBV29-1 and TRBJ1-2; D not certain. This CDR3 is 13 amino acids long. Trimming pared 0 bases from V and 3 bases from J, leaving 8 bases between. In germline, CDR1 is SQVTM, CDR2 ANQGSEA. The CDR3 DNA reads TGCAGCGTTGAAGATTCGCCGTACTATGGCTACACCTTC. This codes for CSVEDSPYYGYTF.

Notes on this clonotype: A much larger clonotype is one base distant, so this may be a read error. This chain connects TRBV7-2 to TRBJ2-1, with TRBD2 matching over 9 bases. CDR3 size: 18 residues. CDR1 and CDR2 (germline): SGHTA, FQGNSA. The CDR3 spells CACSLQRGAEPSYNEQFF. The CDR3 DNA sequence: TGTGCCTGCAGCTTGCAGCGGGGGGCCGAACCCTCCTACAATGAGCAGTTCTTC. Using reference TRBV7-2 and TRBJ2-1 for the parts outside the CDR3, the full variable domain is GAGVSQSPSNKVTEKGKDVELRCDPISGHTALYWYRQSLGQGLEFLIYFQGNSAPDKSGLPSDRFSAERTGGSVSTLTIQRTQQEDSAVYLCACSLQRGAEPSYNEQFFGPGTRLTVL.

In its sample, this clonotype was seen many times. The gene calls are TRBV6-2 or TRBV6-3 and TRBJ2-7; 7 bases align to TRBD1. J lost 3 bases, V lost 6 bases, and 11 bases had no gene match. Germline loops: CDR1 MNHEY, CDR2 SVGEGT. The CDR3 runs 15 residues. CDR3 in DNA: TGTGCCAGCAGGATCCTGCGACAGGGTCTCTACGAGCAGTACTTC. Translation: CASRILRQGLYEQYF.

The chain is built from TRBV20-1 and TRBJ2-3, with D perhaps assigned TRBD1 or TRBD2 (6 bases each). CDR3 length: 15 amino acids. The V gene lost 6 bases and the J gene lost 0 bases, with 16 bases spanning the gap. Germline CDR1 and CDR2: DFQATT and SNEGSKA (reference sequence). The CDR3 here is CSAPGGRGSTDTQYF. The CDR3 DNA is TGCAGTGCCCCCGGGGGCAGGGGAAGCACAGATACGCAGTATTTT.

At least ten counts were recorded for this clonotype. The chain has TRBV27 and TRBJ1-5, with D maybe TRBD1 (6 bases). Germline V gene sequence: CDR1 MNHEY, CDR2 SMNVEV (reference sequence). V was trimmed by 4 bases and J by 5 bases, leaving 12 bases between them. CDR3 size: 14 residues. The CDR3 DNA is TGTGCCAGCAGTTGGGGGCGCAGGGATCAGCCCCAGCATTTT. Encoded protein: CASSWGRRDQPQHF.

This clonotype was observed many times. The chain joins TRBV11-2 to TRBJ2-7; 9 nucleotides match TRBD1. CDR3 length equals 14 residues. Trimming removed 1 base from V and 6 bases from J; junction bases left unmatched: 4. The germline gives CDR1 SGHAT, CDR2 FQNNGV. The CDR3 DNA reads TGTGCCAGCAGCTTAGTAGGGACAGGGATCGAGCAGTACTTC. Protein sequence: CASSLVGTGIEQYF.

This clonotype was detected only a few times. The CDR3 nucleotides are TGTGCCAGCAGCCGCGTGCCGATGAGCTCCTACGAGCAGTACTTC. The encoded protein is CASSRVPMSSYEQYF. The chain combines TRBV7-2 with TRBJ2-7; the D is unclear. This CDR3 region has 15 residues. Trimming left V 5 bases short and J 0 bases short, with 14 bases between. CDR1 is SGHTA and CDR2 is FQGNSA in the germline V gene.